The 18 T cell receptor beta chains below were found in one sample sequenced in a study of cytomegalovirus exposure and HLA in healthy donors. The PCR was carried out with 60 Vbeta primers and 13 Jbeta primers. Sequencing was performed with immunoSEQ multiplex PCR; in TCRdb, only in-frame clones are kept and a portion is missing. Among about 140,000 clones listed, roughly 80% were seen once. The specimen sequenced was PBMCs. These receptors all stem from a young man in good health and CMV-seropositive.

This chain links TRBV28 with TRBJ2-3; D might be TRBD2 (6 bases). This CDR3 spans 14 amino acids. Germline V gene data show CDR1 as MDHEN and CDR2 as SYDVKM. V lost 6 bases, J lost 2 bases, and 12 bases lay in between. CDR3 residues: CASRRPGVTDTQYF. The CDR3 DNA is TGTGCCAGCAGGCGCCCGGGGGTCACAGATACGCAGTATTTT.

J is TRBJ2-7 and V is TRBV15, with D tentatively TRBD1 (6 bases). Germline CDR1 reads LNHNV; CDR2 reads YYDKDF (reference sequence). The V end lost 4 bases, the J end lost 3 bases, and 13 bases lay between the germline ends. This CDR3 region has 14 residues. The CDR3: CATSNQDSLYEQYF. The CDR3 DNA reads TGTGCCACCAGCAACCAGGACAGTCTCTACGAGCAGTACTTC.

Regarding this clone: A read error may account for a junction end that differs from germline. The chain couples TRBV5-1 to TRBJ1-2; maybe TRBD1 (5 bases). CDR3 size: 14 residues. The germline CDR1 and CDR2 sequences are SGHRS and YFSETQ. CDR3 in amino acids: CASSEAGIAYGYPF. The CDR3 DNA follows: TGCGCCAGCAGCGAAGCAGGGATAGCCTATGGCTACCCCTTC.

V is TRBV5-1 and J is TRBJ1-4; 8 bases line up with TRBD1. The V gene's germline CDR1 is SGHRS and CDR2 YFSETQ. J was trimmed by 7 bases and V by 6 bases; bases with no gene match: 8. The CDR3 has 14 residues. CDR3 nucleotide sequence: TGCGCCAGCAACCCACAGGGGGAAGGTGAAAAACTGTTTTTT. This codes for CASNPQGEGEKLFF.

The gene calls are TRBV6-1 and TRBJ1-3; D unclear. Deletions cut 4 bases from V and 8 bases from J, with 15 bases between. The CDR3 loop spans 14 amino acids. Germline values: CDR1 MNHNS, CDR2 SASEGT. The CDR3 DNA follows: TGTGCCAGCAGTGGGAGACCTGACCGGGACACCATATATTTT. The encoded protein is CASSGRPDRDTIYF.

The chain recombines TRBV5-1 with TRBJ1-5; TRBD1 might be the D (5 bases). Germline CDR1 reads SGHRS; CDR2 reads YFSETQ. The CDR3 runs 14 residues. With 3 bases removed from V and 6 bases from J, the gap between germline ends came to 13 bases. DNA for the CDR3: TGCGCCAGCAGCTGGGGCAGGGTGAGTCAGCCCCAGCATTTT. This gives the protein CASSWGRVSQPQHF.

The chain has TRBV15 and TRBJ1-4; no definite D call. Germline V lookup: CDR1 LNHNV, CDR2 YYDKDF (reference sequence). V was cut by 5 bases and J by 0 bases, with 13 bases left in between. This CDR3 is 16 amino acids long. This chain's CDR3 is CATSVGKTATNEKLFF. In DNA, the CDR3 is TGTGCCACCAGCGTAGGAAAAACAGCAACTAATGAAAAACTGTTTTTT.

As for this clone: The identical CDR3 is also encoded by other nucleotide sequences in the sample. The chain recombines TRBV4-2 with TRBJ2-5; TRBD2 is a possible D gene (6 bases). Per the germline V gene, CDR1 is LGHNA and CDR2 is YNFKEQ. Trimming removed 1 base from V and 2 bases from J, with 11 bases in between. This CDR3 spans 15 amino acids. Here the CDR3 reads CASSQGLSGQETQYF. CDR3 in DNA: TGTGCCAGCAGCCAAGGCCTTAGCGGTCAAGAGACCCAGTACTTC.

This clone was seen more than once but under ten times. The rearrangement links TRBV2 to TRBJ2-1; no reliable D call. Trimming pared 8 bases from V and 3 bases from J, leaving 2 bases between. CDR1 and CDR2 (germline): SNHLY, FYNNEI. The CDR3 extends over 10 amino acids. CDR3 nucleotide sequence: TGTGCCAGCTACTACAATGAGCAGTTCTTC. Protein sequence: CASYYNEQFF.

The table lists this clone with a count of one. J is TRBJ1-5 and V is TRBV7-2; D is unclear. The germline CDR1 and CDR2 sequences are SGHTA and FQGNSA. The CDR3 is made up of 14 amino acids. Trimming stripped 1 base from V and 7 bases from J, with 11 bases between. CDR3: CASSLGPRVQPQHF. CDR3 in DNA: TGTGCCAGCAGCTTAGGGCCGAGGGTCCAGCCCCAGCATTTT.

As to this clone: The junction departs from the called germline gene at one end, perhaps through a read error. The chain combines TRBV6-1 with TRBJ2-3, with 10 bases that match TRBD1. The CDR3 runs to 15 residues. Germline-derived CDR1 and CDR2 are MNHNS and SASEGT. The CDR3 DNA sequence: TGTGCCAGCAGAGAAGGGACAGGGGAAGCAGATACGCAGTATTTT. Amino acid sequence: CASREGTGEADTQYF.

The table lists this clone with a count of one. The CDR3, as DNA: TGTGCCAGTAGTTGGACAGGAGTTATGAACACTGAAGCTTTCTTT. Translating gives CASSWTGVMNTEAFF. The gene calls are TRBV19 and TRBJ1-1; TRBD1 aligns across 7 bases. Per the germline V gene, CDR1 is LNHDA and CDR2 is SQIVND (reference sequence). J lost 0 bases, V lost 5 bases, and 6 bases had no gene match. This CDR3 has 15 residues.

V usage is TRBV18 and J usage is TRBJ2-3; TRBD2 aligns across 9 bases. The CDR3 spans 12 residues. Trimming at V came to 5 bases and at J to 14 bases, leaving 8 bases not matched to a gene. Germline lookup yields CDR1 KGHSH and CDR2 LQKENI. The CDR3 is CASSTPGLAVYF. CDR3 coding DNA: TGTGCCAGCTCAACGCCGGGACTAGCAGTGTATTTT.

CDR3 protein: CASSLGGGSYEQYF. The CDR3 DNA reads as TGTGCCAGCAGCTTAGGGGGGGGCTCCTACGAGCAGTACTTC. The J gene is TRBJ2-7, the V gene TRBV9; tentatively, D is TRBD2 (7 bases). Germline loops: CDR1 SGDLS, CDR2 YYNGEE. Trimming took 4 bases from V and 0 from J, leaving 11 bases between them. The CDR3 is made up of 14 amino acids. Full variable domain (outside the CDR3, taken from reference TRBV9 and TRBJ2-7): DSGVTQTPKHLITATGQRVTLRCSPRSGDLSVYWYQQSLDQGLQFLIQYYNGEERAKGNILERFSAQQFPDLHSELNLSSLELGDSALYFCASSLGGGSYEQYFGPGTRLTVT.

The chain uses TRBV28 and TRBJ2-7; D possibly corresponds to TRBD2 (5 bases). Trimming pared 3 bases from V and 5 bases from J, leaving 17 bases between. CDR1 is MDHEN, CDR2 SYDVKM, per germline. This CDR3 region has 15 residues. The CDR3 nucleotides read TGTGCCAGCAGTTTGGAATTTTCCCAGAGGGACGAGCAGTACTTC. Its protein is CASSLEFSQRDEQYF.

The chain combines TRBV7-2 with TRBJ2-2; perhaps TRBD2 as D (5 bases). The CDR3 covers 15 residues. The ends were cut back, 4 bases at V and 5 bases at J, with 14 bases in the middle. Germline V gene lookup returns CDR1 SGHTA and CDR2 FQGNSA. CDR3 sequence: CASSSPPGETGELFF. The CDR3 DNA is TGTGCCAGCAGCTCCCCGCCCGGGGAAACCGGGGAGCTGTTTTTT.

Only one count was recorded for this clone. The rearrangement uses TRBV9 and TRBJ2-7; 10 positions match TRBD1. Germline loops: CDR1 SGDLS, CDR2 YYNGEE. CDR3 size: 15 residues. V was clipped by 3 bases and J by 2 bases; unmatched bases: 5. For the CDR3, the DNA is TGTGCCAGCAGCGCGACCGGGACAGGGGCCTACGAGCAGTACTTC. Its translation is CASSATGTGAYEQYF.

J is TRBJ1-2 and V is TRBV7-9, with no clear D. Trimming cost V 2 bases and J 11 bases, with 9 bases left between them. CDR1 and CDR2 (germline): SEHNR, FQNEAQ (reference sequence). The CDR3 consists of 11 residues. CDR3 loop: CASSLSPPYTF. Here the CDR3 DNA reads TGTGCCAGCAGCTTATCCCCTCCTTACACCTTC.